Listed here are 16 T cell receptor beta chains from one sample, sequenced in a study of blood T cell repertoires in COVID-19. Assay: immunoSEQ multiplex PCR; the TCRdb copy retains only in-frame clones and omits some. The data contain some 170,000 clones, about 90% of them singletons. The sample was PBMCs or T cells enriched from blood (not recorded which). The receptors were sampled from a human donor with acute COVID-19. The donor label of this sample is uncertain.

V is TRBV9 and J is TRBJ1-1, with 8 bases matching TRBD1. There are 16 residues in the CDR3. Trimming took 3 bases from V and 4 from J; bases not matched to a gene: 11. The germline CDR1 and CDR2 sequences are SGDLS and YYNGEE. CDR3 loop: CASSDAQDRDGTEAFF. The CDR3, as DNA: TGTGCCAGCAGCGACGCTCAGGACAGGGATGGCACTGAAGCTTTCTTT.

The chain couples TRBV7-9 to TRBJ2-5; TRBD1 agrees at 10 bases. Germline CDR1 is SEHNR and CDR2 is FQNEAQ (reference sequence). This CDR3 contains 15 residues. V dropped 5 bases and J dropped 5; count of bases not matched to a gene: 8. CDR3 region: CASSRGQGREETQYF. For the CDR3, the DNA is TGTGCCAGCAGCCGGGGACAGGGGAGGGAGGAGACCCAGTACTTC. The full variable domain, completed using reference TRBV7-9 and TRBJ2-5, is DTGVSQNPRHKITKRGQNVTFRCDPISEHNRLYWYRQTLGQGPEFLTYFQNEAQLEKSRLLSDRFSAERPKGSFSTLEIQRTEQGDSAMYLCASSRGQGREETQYFGPGTRLLVL.

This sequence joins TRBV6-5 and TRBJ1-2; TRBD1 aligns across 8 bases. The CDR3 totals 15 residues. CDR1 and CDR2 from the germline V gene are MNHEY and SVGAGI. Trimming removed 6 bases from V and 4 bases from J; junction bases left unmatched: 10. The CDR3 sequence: CASRGTGNPAYGYTF. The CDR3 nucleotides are TGTGCCAGCAGGGGGACAGGAAATCCGGCCTATGGCTACACCTTC.

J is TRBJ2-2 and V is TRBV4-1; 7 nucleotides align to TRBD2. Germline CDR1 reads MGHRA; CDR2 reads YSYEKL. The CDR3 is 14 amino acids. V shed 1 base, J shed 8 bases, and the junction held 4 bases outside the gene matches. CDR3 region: CASSQGGGPGELFF. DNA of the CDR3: TGCGCCAGCAGCCAAGGCGGGGGACCGGGGGAGCTGTTTTTT.

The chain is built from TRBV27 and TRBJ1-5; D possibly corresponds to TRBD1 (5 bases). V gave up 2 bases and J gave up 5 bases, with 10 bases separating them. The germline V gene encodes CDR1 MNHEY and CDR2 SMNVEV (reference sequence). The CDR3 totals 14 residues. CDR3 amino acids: CASSLGQGDQPQHF. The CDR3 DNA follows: TGTGCCAGCAGTTTAGGGCAGGGCGATCAGCCCCAGCATTTT.

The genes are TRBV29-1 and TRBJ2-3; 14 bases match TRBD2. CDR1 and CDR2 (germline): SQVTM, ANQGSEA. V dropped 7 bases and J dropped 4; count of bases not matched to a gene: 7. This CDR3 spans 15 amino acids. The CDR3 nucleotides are TGCAGCGCTGCCGGACTAGCGGGGGGTTCAGATACGCAGTATTTT. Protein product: CSAAGLAGGSDTQYF.

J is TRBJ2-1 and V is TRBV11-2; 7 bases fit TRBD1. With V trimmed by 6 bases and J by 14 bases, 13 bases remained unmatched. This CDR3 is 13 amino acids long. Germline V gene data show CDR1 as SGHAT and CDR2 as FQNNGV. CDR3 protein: CASSPNGQAPKFF. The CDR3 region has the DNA TGTGCCAGCAGTCCCAACGGACAGGCCCCCAAGTTCTTC.

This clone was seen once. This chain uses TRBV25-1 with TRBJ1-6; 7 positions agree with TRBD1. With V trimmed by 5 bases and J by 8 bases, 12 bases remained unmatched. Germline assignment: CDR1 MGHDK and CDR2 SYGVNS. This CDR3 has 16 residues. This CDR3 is CASSPLRQGLDSPLHF. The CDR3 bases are TGTGCCAGCAGTCCCCTAAGACAGGGTTTAGATTCACCCCTCCACTTT.

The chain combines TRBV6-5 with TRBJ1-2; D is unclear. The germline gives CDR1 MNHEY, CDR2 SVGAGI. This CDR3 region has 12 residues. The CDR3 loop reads CTEPGGGRGYTF. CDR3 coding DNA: TGTACAGAACCGGGAGGAGGACGCGGCTACACCTTC.

The CDR3 DNA reads as TGTGCCAGCAGCTTAGAGCCCGCCGAGGTCAGCGGTCAAGAGACCCAGTACTTC. Translating it yields CASSLEPAEVSGQETQYF. This rearrangement joins TRBV7-6 to TRBJ2-5; maybe TRBD2 (5 bases). The V gene lost 1 base and the J gene lost 2 bases, with 20 bases spanning the gap. CDR3 length: 18 residues. Germline CDR1 and CDR2: SGHVS and FNYEAQ.

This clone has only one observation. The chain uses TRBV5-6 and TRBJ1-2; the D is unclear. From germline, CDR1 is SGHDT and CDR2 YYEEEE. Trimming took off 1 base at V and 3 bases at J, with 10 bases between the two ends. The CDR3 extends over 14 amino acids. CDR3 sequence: CASSLRRFYYGYTF. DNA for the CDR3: TGTGCCAGCAGCTTGCGCAGATTTTACTATGGCTACACCTTC. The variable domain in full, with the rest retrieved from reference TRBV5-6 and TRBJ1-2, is DAGVTQSPTHLIKTRGQQVTLRCSPKSGHDTVSWYQQALGQGPQFIFQYYEEEERQRGNFPDRFSGHQFPNYSSELNVNALLLGDSALYLCASSLRRFYYGYTFGSGTRLTVV.

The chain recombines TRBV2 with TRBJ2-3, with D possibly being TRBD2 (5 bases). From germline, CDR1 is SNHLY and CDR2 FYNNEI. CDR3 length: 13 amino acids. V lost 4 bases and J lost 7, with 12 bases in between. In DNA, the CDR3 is TGTGCCAGCAGTGGAGGGAAGGCTAATACGCAGTATTTT. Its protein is CASSGGKANTQYF. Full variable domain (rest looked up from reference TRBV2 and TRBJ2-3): EPEVTQTPSHQVTQMGQEVILRCVPISNHLYFYWYRQILGQKVEFLVSFYNNEISEKSEIFDDQFSVERPDGSNFTLKIRSTKLEDSAMYFCASSGGKANTQYFGPGTRLTVL.

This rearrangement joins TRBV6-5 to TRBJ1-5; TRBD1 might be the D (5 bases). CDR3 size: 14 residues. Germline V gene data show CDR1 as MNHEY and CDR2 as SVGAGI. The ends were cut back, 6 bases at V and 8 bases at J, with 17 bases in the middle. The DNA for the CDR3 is TGTGCCAGCAGCACCACGGTGGGGGGTGAGCCCCAGCATTTT. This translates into CASSTTVGGEPQHF.

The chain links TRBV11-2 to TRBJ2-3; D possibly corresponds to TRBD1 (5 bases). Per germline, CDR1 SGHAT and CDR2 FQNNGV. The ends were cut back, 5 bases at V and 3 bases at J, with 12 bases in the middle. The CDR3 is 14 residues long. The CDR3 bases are TGTGCCAGCAGCCCAAGACGACAGACAGATACGCAGTATTTT. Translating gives CASSPRRQTDTQYF.

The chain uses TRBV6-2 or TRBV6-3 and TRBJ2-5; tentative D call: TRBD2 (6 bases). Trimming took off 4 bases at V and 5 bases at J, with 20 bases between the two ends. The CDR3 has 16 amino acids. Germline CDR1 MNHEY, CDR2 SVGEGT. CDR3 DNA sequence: TGTGCCAGCAGTTCATCTCTTACTAGCTGGGTCGAGACCCAGTACTTC. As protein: CASSSSLTSWVETQYF.

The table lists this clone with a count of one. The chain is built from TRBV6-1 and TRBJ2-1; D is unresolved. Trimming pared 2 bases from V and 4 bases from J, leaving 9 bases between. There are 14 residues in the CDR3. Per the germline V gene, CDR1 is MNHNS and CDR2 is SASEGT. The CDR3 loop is CASSESKFYNEQFF. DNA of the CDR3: TGTGCCAGCAGTGAATCTAAGTTTTACAATGAGCAGTTCTTC.